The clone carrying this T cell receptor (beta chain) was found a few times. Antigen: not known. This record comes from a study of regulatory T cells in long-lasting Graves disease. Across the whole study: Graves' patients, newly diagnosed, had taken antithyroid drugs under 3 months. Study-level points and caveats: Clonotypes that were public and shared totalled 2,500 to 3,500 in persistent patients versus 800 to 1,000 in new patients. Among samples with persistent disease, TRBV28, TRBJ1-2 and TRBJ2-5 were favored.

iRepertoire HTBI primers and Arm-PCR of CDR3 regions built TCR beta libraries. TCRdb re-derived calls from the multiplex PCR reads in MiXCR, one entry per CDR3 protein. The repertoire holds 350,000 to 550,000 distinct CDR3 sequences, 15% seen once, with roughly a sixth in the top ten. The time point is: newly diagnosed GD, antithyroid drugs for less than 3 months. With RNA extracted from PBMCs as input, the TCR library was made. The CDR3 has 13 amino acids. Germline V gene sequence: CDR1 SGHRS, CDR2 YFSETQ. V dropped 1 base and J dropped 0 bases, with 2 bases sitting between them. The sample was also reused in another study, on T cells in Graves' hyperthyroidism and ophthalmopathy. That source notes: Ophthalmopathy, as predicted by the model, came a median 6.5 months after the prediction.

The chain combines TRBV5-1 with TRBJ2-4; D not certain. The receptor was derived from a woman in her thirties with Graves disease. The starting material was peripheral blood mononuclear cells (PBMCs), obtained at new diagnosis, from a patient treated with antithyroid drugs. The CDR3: CASSLSAKNIQYF. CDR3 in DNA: TGCGCCAGCAGCTTGTCAGCCAAAAACATTCAGTACTTC.